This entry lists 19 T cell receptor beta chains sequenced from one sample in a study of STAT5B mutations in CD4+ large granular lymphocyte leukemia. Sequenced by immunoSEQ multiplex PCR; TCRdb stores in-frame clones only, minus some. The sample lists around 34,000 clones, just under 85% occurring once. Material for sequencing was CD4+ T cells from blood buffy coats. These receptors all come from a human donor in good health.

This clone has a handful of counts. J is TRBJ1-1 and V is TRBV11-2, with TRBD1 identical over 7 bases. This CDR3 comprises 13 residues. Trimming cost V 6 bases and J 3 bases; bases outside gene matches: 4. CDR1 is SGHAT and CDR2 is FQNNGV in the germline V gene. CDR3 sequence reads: CASRHQGDTEAFF. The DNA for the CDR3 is TGTGCCAGCAGGCATCAGGGGGACACTGAAGCTTTCTTT.

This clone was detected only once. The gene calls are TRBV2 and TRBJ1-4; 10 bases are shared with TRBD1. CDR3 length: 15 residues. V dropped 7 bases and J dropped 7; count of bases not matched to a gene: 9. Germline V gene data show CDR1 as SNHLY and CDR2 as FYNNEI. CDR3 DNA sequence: TGTGCCAGCAAACGACAGGGGGCTTTAGTTGAAAAACTGTTTTTT. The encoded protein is CASKRQGALVEKLFF.

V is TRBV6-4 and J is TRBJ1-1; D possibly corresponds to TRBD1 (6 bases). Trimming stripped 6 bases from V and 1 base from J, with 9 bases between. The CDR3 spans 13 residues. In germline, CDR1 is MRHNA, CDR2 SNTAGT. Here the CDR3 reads CASSLTGNTEAFF. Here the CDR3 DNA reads TGTGCCAGCAGCCTGACAGGGAACACTGAAGCTTTCTTT.

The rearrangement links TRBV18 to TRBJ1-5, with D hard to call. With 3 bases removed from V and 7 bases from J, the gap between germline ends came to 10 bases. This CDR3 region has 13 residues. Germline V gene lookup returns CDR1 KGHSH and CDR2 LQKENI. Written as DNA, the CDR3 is TGTGCCAGCTCACCCGCGGGTGAACAGCCCCAGCATTTT. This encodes CASSPAGEQPQHF.

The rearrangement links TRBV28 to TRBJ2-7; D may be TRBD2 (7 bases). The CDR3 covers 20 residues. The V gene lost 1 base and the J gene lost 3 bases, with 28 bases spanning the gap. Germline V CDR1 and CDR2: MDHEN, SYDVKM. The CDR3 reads CASSLFVPGAGGGLGYEQYF. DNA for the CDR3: TGTGCCAGCAGTTTATTCGTCCCGGGTGCTGGCGGGGGCCTTGGCTACGAGCAGTACTTC.

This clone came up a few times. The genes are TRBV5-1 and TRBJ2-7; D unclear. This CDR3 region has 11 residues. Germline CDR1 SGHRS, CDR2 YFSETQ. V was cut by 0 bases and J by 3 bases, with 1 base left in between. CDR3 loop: CASSLDYEQYF. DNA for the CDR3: TGCGCCAGCAGCTTGGACTACGAGCAGTACTTC.

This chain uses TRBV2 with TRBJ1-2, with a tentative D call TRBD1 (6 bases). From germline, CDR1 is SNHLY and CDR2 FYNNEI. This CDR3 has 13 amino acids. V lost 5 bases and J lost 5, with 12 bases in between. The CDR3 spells CASSSQGLYGYTF. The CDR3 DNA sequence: TGTGCCAGCAGTTCACAGGGATTATATGGCTACACCTTC.

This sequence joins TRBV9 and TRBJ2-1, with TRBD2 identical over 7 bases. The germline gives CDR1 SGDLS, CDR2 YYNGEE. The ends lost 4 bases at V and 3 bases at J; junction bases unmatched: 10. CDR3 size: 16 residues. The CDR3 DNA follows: TGTGCCAGCAGCACAAGTCTCCGGGACTACTACAATGAGCAGTTCTTC. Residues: CASSTSLRDYYNEQFF.

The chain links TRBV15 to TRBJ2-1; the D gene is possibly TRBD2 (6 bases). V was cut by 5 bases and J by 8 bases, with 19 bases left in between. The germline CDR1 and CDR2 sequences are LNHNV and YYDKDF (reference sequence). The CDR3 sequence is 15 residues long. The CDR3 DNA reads TGTGCCACCAGCTCCCCCGTCGAGGCTAGCGATGAGCAGTTCTTC. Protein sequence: CATSSPVEASDEQFF.

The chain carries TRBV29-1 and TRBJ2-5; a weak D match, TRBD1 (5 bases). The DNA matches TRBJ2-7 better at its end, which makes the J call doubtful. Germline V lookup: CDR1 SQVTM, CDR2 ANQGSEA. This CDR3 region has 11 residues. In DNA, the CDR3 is TGCAGCGCATTTAGGGGCTACGAGCAGTACTTC. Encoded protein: CSAFRGYEQYF.

The CDR3 DNA follows: TGCAGCGTCAACAGGGGTTTCCGCACAGATACGCAGTATTTT. Amino acid sequence: CSVNRGFRTDTQYF. The chain recombines TRBV29-1 with TRBJ2-3, with TRBD1 matching over 7 bases. This CDR3 has 14 residues. J was trimmed by 1 base and V by 6 bases; bases with no gene match: 7. Per the germline V gene, CDR1 is SQVTM and CDR2 is ANQGSEA.

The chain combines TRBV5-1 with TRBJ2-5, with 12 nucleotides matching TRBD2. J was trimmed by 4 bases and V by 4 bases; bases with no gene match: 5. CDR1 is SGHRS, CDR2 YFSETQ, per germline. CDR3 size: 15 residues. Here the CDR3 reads CASSGPTSGRETQYF. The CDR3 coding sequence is TGCGCCAGCAGCGGACCGACTAGCGGGAGAGAGACCCAGTACTTC. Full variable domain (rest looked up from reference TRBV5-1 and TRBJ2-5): KAGVTQTPRYLIKTRGQQVTLSCSPISGHRSVSWYQQTPGQGLQFLFEYFSETQRNKGNFPGRFSGRQFSNSRSEMNVSTLELGDSALYLCASSGPTSGRETQYFGPGTRLLVL.

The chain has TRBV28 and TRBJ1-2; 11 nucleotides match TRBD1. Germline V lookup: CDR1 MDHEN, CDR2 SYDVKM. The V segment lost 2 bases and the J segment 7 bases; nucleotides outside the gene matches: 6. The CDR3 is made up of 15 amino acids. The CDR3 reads CASSLGGTGGVGYTF. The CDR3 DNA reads TGTGCCAGCAGTTTAGGGGGGACAGGGGGAGTTGGCTACACCTTC.

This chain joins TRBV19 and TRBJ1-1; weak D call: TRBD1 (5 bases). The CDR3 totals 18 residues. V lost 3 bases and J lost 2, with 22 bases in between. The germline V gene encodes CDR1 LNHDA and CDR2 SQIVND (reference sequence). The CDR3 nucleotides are TGTGCCAGTAGTATGGCTCGCGGGCAGGGAATCGGCAACACTGAAGCTTTCTTT. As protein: CASSMARGQGIGNTEAFF.

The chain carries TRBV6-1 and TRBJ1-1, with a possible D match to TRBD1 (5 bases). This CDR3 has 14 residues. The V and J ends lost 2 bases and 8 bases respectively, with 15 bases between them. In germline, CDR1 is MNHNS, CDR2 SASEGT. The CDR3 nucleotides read TGTGCCAGCAGTGAAAGGCCCTGGGGCAGGGAAGCTTTCTTT. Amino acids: CASSERPWGREAFF.

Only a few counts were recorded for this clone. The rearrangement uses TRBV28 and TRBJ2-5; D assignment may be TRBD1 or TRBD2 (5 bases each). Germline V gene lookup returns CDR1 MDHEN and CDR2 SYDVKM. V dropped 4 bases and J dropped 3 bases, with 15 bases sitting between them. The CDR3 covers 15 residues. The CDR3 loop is CASSSWDGSEETQYF. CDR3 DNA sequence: TGTGCCAGCAGTTCCTGGGACGGATCAGAAGAGACCCAGTACTTC.

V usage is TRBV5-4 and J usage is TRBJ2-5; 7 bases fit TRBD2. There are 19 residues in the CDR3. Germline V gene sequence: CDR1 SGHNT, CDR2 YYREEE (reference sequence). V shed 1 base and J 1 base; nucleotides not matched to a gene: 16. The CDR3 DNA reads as TGTGCCAGCAGCTTGCTCCGGACTAGTAGGGCCAGTCTCCAAGAGACCCAGTACTTC. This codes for CASSLLRTSRASLQETQYF.

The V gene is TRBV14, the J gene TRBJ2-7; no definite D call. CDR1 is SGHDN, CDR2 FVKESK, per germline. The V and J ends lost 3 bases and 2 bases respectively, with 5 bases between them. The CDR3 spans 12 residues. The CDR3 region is CASSQHTYEQYF. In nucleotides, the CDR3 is TGTGCCAGCAGCCAGCACACCTACGAGCAGTACTTC.

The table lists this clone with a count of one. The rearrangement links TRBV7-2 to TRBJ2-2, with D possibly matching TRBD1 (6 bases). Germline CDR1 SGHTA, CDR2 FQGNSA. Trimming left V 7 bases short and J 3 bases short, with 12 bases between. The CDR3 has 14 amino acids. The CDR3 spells CASTTGSYTGELFF. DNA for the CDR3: TGTGCCAGCACTACAGGGTCCTACACCGGGGAGCTGTTTTTT.